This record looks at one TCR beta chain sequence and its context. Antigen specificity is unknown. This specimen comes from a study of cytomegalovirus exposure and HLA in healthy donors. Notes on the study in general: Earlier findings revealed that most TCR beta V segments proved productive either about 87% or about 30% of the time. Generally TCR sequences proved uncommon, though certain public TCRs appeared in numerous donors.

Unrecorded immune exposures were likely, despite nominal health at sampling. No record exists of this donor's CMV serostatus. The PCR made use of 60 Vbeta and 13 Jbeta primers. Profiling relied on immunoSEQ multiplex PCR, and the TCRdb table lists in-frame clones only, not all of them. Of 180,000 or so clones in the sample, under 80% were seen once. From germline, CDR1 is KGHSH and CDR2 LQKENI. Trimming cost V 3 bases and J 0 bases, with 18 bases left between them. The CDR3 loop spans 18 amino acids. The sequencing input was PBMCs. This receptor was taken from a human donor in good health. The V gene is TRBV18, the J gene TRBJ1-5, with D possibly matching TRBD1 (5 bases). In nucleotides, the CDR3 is TGTGCCAGCTCACCCGTTATGGGGGGATATAATAGCAATCAGCCCCAGCATTTT. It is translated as CASSPVMGGYNSNQPQHF.